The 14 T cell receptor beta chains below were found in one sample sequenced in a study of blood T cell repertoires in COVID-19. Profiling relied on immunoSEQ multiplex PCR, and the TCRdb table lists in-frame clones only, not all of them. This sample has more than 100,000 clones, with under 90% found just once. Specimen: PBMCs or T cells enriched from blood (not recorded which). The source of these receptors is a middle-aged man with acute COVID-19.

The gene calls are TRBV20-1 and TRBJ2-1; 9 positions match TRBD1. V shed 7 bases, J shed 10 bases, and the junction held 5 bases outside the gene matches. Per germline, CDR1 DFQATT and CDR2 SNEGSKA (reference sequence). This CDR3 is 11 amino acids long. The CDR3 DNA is TGCAGTGGATACAGGGGGCTGGAGCAGTTCTTC. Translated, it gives CSGYRGLEQFF.

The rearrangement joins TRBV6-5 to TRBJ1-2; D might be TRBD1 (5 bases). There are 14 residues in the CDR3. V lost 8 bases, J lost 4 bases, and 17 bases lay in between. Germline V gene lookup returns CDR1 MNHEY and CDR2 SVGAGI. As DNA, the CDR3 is TGTGCCAGCGCTGGGGGGACGGACGTCTATGGCTACACCTTC. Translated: CASAGGTDVYGYTF.

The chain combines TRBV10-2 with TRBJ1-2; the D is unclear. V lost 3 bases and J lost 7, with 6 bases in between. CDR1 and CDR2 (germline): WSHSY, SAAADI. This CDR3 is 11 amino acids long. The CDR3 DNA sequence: TGCGCCAGCAGTGACCCTCGTGGCTACACCTTC. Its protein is CASSDPRGYTF.

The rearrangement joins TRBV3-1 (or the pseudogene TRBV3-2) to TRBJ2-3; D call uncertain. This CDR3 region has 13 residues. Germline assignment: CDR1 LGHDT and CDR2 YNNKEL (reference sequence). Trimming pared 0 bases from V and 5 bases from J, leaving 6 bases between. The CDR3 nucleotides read TGTGCCAGCAGCCAAGATCCCAAAGATACGCAGTATTTT. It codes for CASSQDPKDTQYF.

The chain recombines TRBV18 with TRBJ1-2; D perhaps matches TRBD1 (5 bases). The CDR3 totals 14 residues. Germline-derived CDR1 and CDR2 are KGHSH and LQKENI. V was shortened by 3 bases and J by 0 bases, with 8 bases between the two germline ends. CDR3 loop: CASSPGHSNYGYTF. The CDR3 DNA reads TGTGCCAGCTCACCGGGGCATTCTAACTATGGCTACACCTTC.

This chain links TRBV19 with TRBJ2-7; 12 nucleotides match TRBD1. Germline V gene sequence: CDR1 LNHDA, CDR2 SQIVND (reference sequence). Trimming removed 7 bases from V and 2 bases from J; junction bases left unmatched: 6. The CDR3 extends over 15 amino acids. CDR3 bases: TGTGCCAGTACCCCCGGGACAGGGGGCGCCTACGAGCAGTACTTC. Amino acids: CASTPGTGGAYEQYF. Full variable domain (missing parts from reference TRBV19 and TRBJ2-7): DGGITQSPKYLFRKEGQNVTLSCEQNLNHDAMYWYRQDPGQGLRLIYYSQIVNDFQKGDIAEGYSVSREKKESFPLTVTSAQKNPTAFYLCASTPGTGGAYEQYFGPGTRLTVT.

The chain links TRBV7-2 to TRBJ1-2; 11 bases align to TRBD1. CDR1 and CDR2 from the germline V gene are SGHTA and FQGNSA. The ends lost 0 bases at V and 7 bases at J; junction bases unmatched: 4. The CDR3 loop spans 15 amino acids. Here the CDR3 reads CASSLAGTGGRGYTF. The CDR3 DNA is TGTGCCAGCAGCTTAGCTGGGACAGGGGGACGTGGCTACACCTTC.

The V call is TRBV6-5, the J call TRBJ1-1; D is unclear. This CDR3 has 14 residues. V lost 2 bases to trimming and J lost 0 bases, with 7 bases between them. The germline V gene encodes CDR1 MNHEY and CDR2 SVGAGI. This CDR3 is CASSYRGLNTEAFF. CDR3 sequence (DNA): TGTGCCAGCAGTTACAGAGGGTTGAACACTGAAGCTTTCTTT.

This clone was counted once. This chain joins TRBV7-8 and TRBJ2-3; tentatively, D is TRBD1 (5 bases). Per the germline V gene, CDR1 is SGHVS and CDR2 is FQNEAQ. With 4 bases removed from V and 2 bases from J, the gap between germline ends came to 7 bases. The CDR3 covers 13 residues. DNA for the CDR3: TGTGCCAGCAGCTCAGGGATCACAGATACGCAGTATTTT. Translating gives CASSSGITDTQYF.

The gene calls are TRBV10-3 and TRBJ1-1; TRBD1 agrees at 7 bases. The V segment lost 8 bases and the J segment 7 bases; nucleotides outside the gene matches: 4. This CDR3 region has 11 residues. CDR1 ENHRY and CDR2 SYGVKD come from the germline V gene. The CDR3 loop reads CAIGQDLEAFF. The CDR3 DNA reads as TGTGCCATCGGACAGGACCTTGAAGCTTTCTTT.

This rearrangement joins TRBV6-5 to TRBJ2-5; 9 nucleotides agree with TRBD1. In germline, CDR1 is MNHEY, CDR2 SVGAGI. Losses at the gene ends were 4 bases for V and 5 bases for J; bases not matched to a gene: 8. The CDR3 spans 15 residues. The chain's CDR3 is CASSFRDRAGETQYF. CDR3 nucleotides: TGTGCCAGCAGTTTCCGGGACAGGGCGGGGGAGACCCAGTACTTC.

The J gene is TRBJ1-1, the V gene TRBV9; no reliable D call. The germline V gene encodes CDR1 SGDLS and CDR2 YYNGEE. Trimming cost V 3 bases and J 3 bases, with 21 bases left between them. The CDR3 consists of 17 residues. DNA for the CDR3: TGTGCCAGCAGCGGGGGTCCGGGGATCCGCCCGGACACTGAAGCTTTCTTT. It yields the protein CASSGGPGIRPDTEAFF.

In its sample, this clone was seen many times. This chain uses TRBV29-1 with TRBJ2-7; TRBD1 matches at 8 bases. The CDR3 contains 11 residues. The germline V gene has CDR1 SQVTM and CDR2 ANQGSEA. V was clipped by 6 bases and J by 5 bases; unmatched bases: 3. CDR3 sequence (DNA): TGCAGCGTGCGGACAGGGAACGAGCAGTACTTC. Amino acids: CSVRTGNEQYF.

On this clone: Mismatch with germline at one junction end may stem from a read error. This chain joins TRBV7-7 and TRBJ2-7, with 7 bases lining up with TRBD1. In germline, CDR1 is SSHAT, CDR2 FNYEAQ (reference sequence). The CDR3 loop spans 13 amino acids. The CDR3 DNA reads TGTGCTAGCAGGGGACAGACTATTTACGAGCAGTACTTC. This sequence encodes CASRGQTIYEQYF. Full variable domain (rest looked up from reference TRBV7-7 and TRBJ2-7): GAGVSQSPRYKVTKRGQDVTLRCDPISSHATLYWYQQALGQGPEFLTYFNYEAQPDKSGLPSDRFSAERPEGSISTLTIQRTEQRDSAMYRCASRGQTIYEQYFGPGTRLTVT.